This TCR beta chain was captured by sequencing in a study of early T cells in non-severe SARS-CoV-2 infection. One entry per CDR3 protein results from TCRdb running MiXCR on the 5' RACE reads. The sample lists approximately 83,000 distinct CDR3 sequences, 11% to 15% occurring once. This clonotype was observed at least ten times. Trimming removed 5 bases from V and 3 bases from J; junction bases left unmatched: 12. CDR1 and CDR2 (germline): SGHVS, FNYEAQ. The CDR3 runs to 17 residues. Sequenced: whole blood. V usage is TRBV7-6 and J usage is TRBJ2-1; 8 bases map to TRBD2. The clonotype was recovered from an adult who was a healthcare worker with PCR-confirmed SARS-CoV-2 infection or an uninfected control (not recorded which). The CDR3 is CASSPGLAGGFYNEQFF. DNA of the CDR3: TGTGCCAGCAGCCCGGGCCTGGCGGGAGGTTTCTACAATGAGCAGTTCTTC.